Following are 32 T cell receptor beta chains from one sample sequenced in a study of cytomegalovirus exposure and HLA in healthy donors. The PCR used 60 Vbeta and 13 Jbeta primers. TCRdb's table, derived via immunoSEQ multiplex PCR, lists solely in-frame clones and lacks some. The sample shows 150,000 or so clones, approximately 79% of them seen only once. Sequenced: PBMCs. The receptors here all came from a man aged 40-50 years in good health and CMV-seropositive.

This clone has just a few counts. The chain employs TRBV6-5 and TRBJ1-4; 11 bases are shared with TRBD1. This CDR3 has 15 residues. CDR1 is MNHEY and CDR2 is SVGAGI in the germline V gene. J lost 6 bases, V lost 2 bases, and 2 bases had no gene match. CDR3: CASSYPGQGDEKLFF. In DNA, the CDR3 is TGTGCCAGCAGTTACCCGGGACAGGGGGATGAAAAACTGTTTTTT.

In the case of this clone: The same CDR3 arises from other DNA sequences in this sample as well. This chain uses TRBV19 with TRBJ1-5; maybe TRBD1 (5 bases). CDR1 LNHDA and CDR2 SQIVND come from the germline V gene (reference sequence). This CDR3 contains 14 residues. The V end lost 4 bases, the J end lost 2 bases, and 9 bases lay between the germline ends. This CDR3 reads CASSTGDGNQPQHF. Written as DNA, the CDR3 is TGTGCCAGTAGTACGGGGGACGGCAATCAGCCCCAGCATTTT.

The V call is TRBV7-2, the J call TRBJ1-5; TRBD1 matches at 7 bases. Germline V gene lookup returns CDR1 SGHTA and CDR2 FQGNSA. The junction had 12 bases not matched to a gene; V was cut back by 5 bases and J by 2 bases. This CDR3 has 17 residues. The CDR3 coding sequence is TGTGCCAGCAGCCCCGGGGTGGAGGGGGCCGGCAATCAGCCCCAGCATTTT. Translated: CASSPGVEGAGNQPQHF.

The chain has TRBV9 and TRBJ2-5, with 12 bases fitting TRBD1. The J call is in doubt because the DNA end fits TRBJ2-7 better. The CDR3 consists of 14 residues. Germline loops: CDR1 SGDLS, CDR2 YYNGEE. The CDR3: CASSLGDRGREQYF. DNA for the CDR3: TGTGCCAGCAGCCTTGGGGACAGGGGGCGCGAGCAGTACTTC.

This rearrangement joins TRBV27 to TRBJ2-6, with 7 bases that match TRBD1. The trim removed 6 bases at V and 4 bases at J, leaving 9 bases unmatched. The germline V gene encodes CDR1 MNHEY and CDR2 SMNVEV (reference sequence). The CDR3 has 16 amino acids. Here the CDR3 DNA reads TGTGCCAGCAGCAAAGAACAGGGGAGAGGGGCCAACGTCCTGACTTTC. This gives the protein CASSKEQGRGANVLTF.

V is TRBV30 and J is TRBJ1-3, with no clear D. CDR1 and CDR2 from the germline V gene are GTSNPN and SVGIG (reference sequence). CDR3 length: 14 residues. The germline V and J ends were trimmed by 1 base and 2 bases, with 9 bases remaining between them. CDR3 amino acids: CAWSDSRPGNTIYF. The CDR3 bases are TGTGCCTGGAGTGACTCCAGGCCTGGAAACACCATATATTTT.

The V gene is TRBV4-2, the J gene TRBJ2-6; D gene unclear. Germline CDR1 LGHNA, CDR2 YNFKEQ. The CDR3 runs 16 residues. V lost 2 bases and J lost 0, with 8 bases in between. CDR3 loop: CASSQNSNSGANVLTF. CDR3 bases: TGTGCCAGCAGCCAAAACTCGAACTCTGGGGCCAACGTCCTGACTTTC.

The chain uses TRBV19 and TRBJ1-2, with 7 bases that match TRBD1. After removal of 6 bases from V and 5 bases from J, the junction contained 12 bases not matched to a gene. The CDR3 consists of 15 residues. The germline V gene has CDR1 LNHDA and CDR2 SQIVND (reference sequence). CDR3 sequence (DNA): TGTGCCAGTAGACCCTCGACAGGGCTGTTGTATGGCTACACCTTC. Translated: CASRPSTGLLYGYTF.

The chain combines TRBV5-6 with TRBJ2-5; weak D call: TRBD2 (6 bases). The tail of the sequence fits TRBJ2-7 better, so the J call may be wrong. The CDR3 consists of 14 residues. Germline V lookup: CDR1 SGHDT, CDR2 YYEEEE. This CDR3 reads CASSPRTGAYEQYF. As DNA, the CDR3 is TGTGCCAGCAGCCCTCGGACGGGAGCCTACGAGCAGTACTTC.

The V gene is TRBV27, the J gene TRBJ1-4, with 7 positions matching TRBD1. V shed 6 bases and J 3 bases; nucleotides not matched to a gene: 7. The CDR3 loop spans 15 amino acids. Germline values: CDR1 MNHEY, CDR2 SMNVEV (reference sequence). The CDR3 protein is CASSPTGRANEKLFF. CDR3 sequence (DNA): TGTGCCAGCAGCCCGACAGGGCGCGCTAATGAAAAACTGTTTTTT.

The rearrangement uses TRBV5-6 and TRBJ1-1; D is ambiguous. The germline CDR1 and CDR2 sequences are SGHDT and YYEEEE. The CDR3 is 14 amino acids. The V and J ends lost 0 bases and 1 base respectively, with 7 bases between them. The CDR3 bases are TGTGCCAGCAGCTTGGGAGGAAGGAACACTGAAGCTTTCTTT. Encoded protein: CASSLGGRNTEAFF. Supplemented by reference TRBV5-6 and TRBJ1-1, the full variable domain reads DAGVTQSPTHLIKTRGQQVTLRCSPKSGHDTVSWYQQALGQGPQFIFQYYEEEERQRGNFPDRFSGHQFPNYSSELNVNALLLGDSALYLCASSLGGRNTEAFFGQGTRLTVV.

This rearrangement joins TRBV11-3 to TRBJ1-1; TRBD1 agrees at 7 bases. Germline V gives CDR1 SGHNT, CDR2 YENEEA. V was pared by 5 bases and J by 4 bases, with 7 bases of the junction left unmatched. This CDR3 has 14 residues. The CDR3 reads CASSPTGVGTEAFF. The CDR3 region has the DNA TGTGCCAGCAGCCCCACAGGGGTGGGCACTGAAGCTTTCTTT. The full variable domain, its missing parts supplied by reference TRBV11-3 and TRBJ1-1, is EAGVVQSPRYKIIEKKQPVAFWCNPISGHNTLYWYLQNLGQGPELLIRYENEEAVDDSQLPKDRFSAERLKGVDSTLKIQPAELGDSAVYLCASSPTGVGTEAFFGQGTRLTVV.

Turning to this clone: The junction departs from the called germline gene at one end, perhaps through a read error. The V call is TRBV7-9, the J call TRBJ1-1; no clear D gene. Per the germline V gene, CDR1 is SEHNR and CDR2 is FQNEAQ (reference sequence). The CDR3 totals 16 residues. The chain's CDR3 is CSSSLVVSEPNTEAFF. The CDR3 DNA follows: TGTTCCAGCAGCTTAGTGGTATCGGAGCCGAACACTGAAGCTTTCTTT.

The chain recombines TRBV15 with TRBJ1-4; no definite D call. The CDR3 sequence is 17 residues long. Trimming removed 0 bases at V and 6 bases at J, with 17 bases between. Germline CDR1 and CDR2: LNHNV and YYDKDF (reference sequence). CDR3 DNA sequence: TGTGCCACCAGCAGAGATCCCGTGGGCCTAAACTATGAAAAACTGTTTTTT. Translated, it gives CATSRDPVGLNYEKLFF.

This clone occurred a few times. The chain links TRBV29-1 to TRBJ2-7; the match to TRBD2 covers 7 bases. CDR1 SQVTM and CDR2 ANQGSEA come from the germline V gene. This CDR3 region has 13 residues. Unmatched junction bases numbered 6, after V lost 2 bases and J lost 5 bases. CDR3 nucleotide sequence: TGCAGCGTTGAACCCCTGGGAGGGAACGAGCAGTACTTC. It yields the protein CSVEPLGGNEQYF.

This chain links TRBV6-1 with TRBJ1-1; D is unclear. With 5 bases removed from V and 0 bases from J, the gap between germline ends came to 10 bases. The CDR3 contains 14 residues. Germline V lookup: CDR1 MNHNS, CDR2 SASEGT. CDR3 loop: CASSLEHLNTEAFF. In DNA, the CDR3 is TGTGCCAGCAGTCTCGAGCACCTGAACACTGAAGCTTTCTTT.

This clone was observed a single time. The chain joins TRBV11-3 to TRBJ2-2; 9 positions agree with TRBD1. This CDR3 is built from 15 residues. Germline lookup yields CDR1 SGHNT and CDR2 YENEEA. The junction had 2 bases not matched to a gene; V was cut back by 5 bases and J by 1 base. Here the CDR3 DNA reads TGTGCCAGCAGCGGGGACAGGGAGAACACCGGGGAGCTGTTTTTT. It codes for CASSGDRENTGELFF. Full variable domain (remainder filled in from reference TRBV11-3 and TRBJ2-2): EAGVVQSPRYKIIEKKQPVAFWCNPISGHNTLYWYLQNLGQGPELLIRYENEEAVDDSQLPKDRFSAERLKGVDSTLKIQPAELGDSAVYLCASSGDRENTGELFFGEGSRLTVL.

The CDR3 nucleotides are TGTGCCAGCTCGCCCGGGGGGGGCGTGGATACGCAGTATTTT. Protein product: CASSPGGGVDTQYF. The chain joins TRBV18 to TRBJ2-3; TRBD2 aligns across 8 bases. V dropped 6 bases and J dropped 6; count of bases not matched to a gene: 8. Looked up from germline, CDR1 is KGHSH and CDR2 is LQKENI. This CDR3 is 14 amino acids long.

The V and J genes are TRBV7-3 and TRBJ1-1; maybe TRBD1 (5 bases). The CDR3 runs 13 residues. Deletions cut 1 base from V and 5 bases from J, with 8 bases between. Germline CDR1 SGHTA, CDR2 FQGTGA. CDR3 region: CASSLMGGTEAFF. The CDR3 DNA is TGTGCCAGCAGCTTAATGGGGGGGACTGAAGCTTTCTTT.

The chain couples TRBV9 to TRBJ2-4; a possible D gene is TRBD1 (5 bases). In germline, CDR1 is SGDLS, CDR2 YYNGEE. Trimming pared 1 base from V and 2 bases from J, leaving 10 bases between. The CDR3 is 15 amino acids. CDR3 amino acids: CASSVSDSSKNIQYF. The CDR3, as DNA: TGTGCCAGCAGCGTAAGTGACAGCTCCAAAAACATTCAGTACTTC.

The rearrangement uses TRBV6-6 and TRBJ2-7; TRBD1 aligns across 10 bases. Germline CDR1 MNHNY, CDR2 SVGAGI (reference sequence). The CDR3 is made up of 15 amino acids. Trimming took 5 bases from V and 0 from J; bases not matched to a gene: 4. CDR3 sequence: CASSIGQGVSYEQYF. The DNA of the CDR3 is TGTGCCAGCAGTATCGGACAGGGGGTCTCCTACGAGCAGTACTTC.

The rearrangement uses TRBV11-3 and TRBJ2-1; 7 bases are a match to TRBD1. J lost 7 bases, V lost 5 bases, and 11 bases had no gene match. Germline CDR1 and CDR2: SGHNT and YENEEA. This CDR3 spans 15 amino acids. CDR3 nucleotides: TGTGCCAGCAGCATCGGGACAGTGGTAGGAAATGAGCAGTTCTTC. Translated, it gives CASSIGTVVGNEQFF.

In this sample, this clone turned up a few times. The V gene is TRBV9, the J gene TRBJ2-3; the match to TRBD2 covers 8 bases. V lost 0 bases and J lost 2; bases outside the gene matches: 5. Germline loops: CDR1 SGDLS, CDR2 YYNGEE. This CDR3 contains 16 residues. The CDR3 bases are TGTGCCAGCAGCGTAGGGTTAGCGGGGATCACAGATACGCAGTATTTT. Translating it yields CASSVGLAGITDTQYF.

The chain combines TRBV2 with TRBJ2-2; D might be TRBD1 (5 bases). The germline V gene encodes CDR1 SNHLY and CDR2 FYNNEI. This CDR3 is built from 15 residues. V was cut by 3 bases and J by 3 bases, with 11 bases left in between. The chain's CDR3 is CASSDRAYDTGELFF. The CDR3 DNA sequence: TGTGCCAGCAGTGACAGGGCGTACGACACCGGGGAGCTGTTTTTT.

CDR3 in DNA: TGTGCCAGCAGCCCGTCCCCCTCTTACGAGCAGTACTTC. Translation gives CASSPSPSYEQYF. The chain uses TRBV4-2 and TRBJ2-7; D ambiguous. Trimming removed 4 bases at V and 4 bases at J, with 11 bases between. The CDR3 consists of 13 residues. Germline CDR1 LGHNA, CDR2 YNFKEQ.

This chain joins TRBV18 and TRBJ1-4; 7 bases match TRBD1. The CDR3 consists of 14 residues. Trimming cost V 3 bases and J 8 bases; bases outside gene matches: 6. Germline CDR1 is KGHSH and CDR2 is LQKENI. The CDR3 sequence is CASSPSRDREKLFF. The CDR3 DNA is TGTGCCAGCTCACCGTCCCGGGACAGAGAAAAACTGTTTTTT. Full variable domain (outside the CDR3, taken from reference TRBV18 and TRBJ1-4): NAGVMQNPRHLVRRRGQEARLRCSPMKGHSHVYWYRQLPEEGLKFMVYLQKENIIDESGMPKERFSAEFPKEGPSILRIQQVVRGDSAAYFCASSPSRDREKLFFGSGTQLSVL.

The table lists this clone with a few counts. The V call is TRBV6-5, the J call TRBJ1-2, with 7 bases aligning to TRBD1. V lost 5 bases to trimming and J lost 4 bases; unmatched junction nucleotides: 4. The CDR3 is made up of 13 amino acids. In germline, CDR1 is MNHEY, CDR2 SVGAGI. The CDR3 sequence: CASSADRVYGYTF. CDR3 coding DNA: TGTGCCAGCAGTGCCGACAGGGTCTATGGCTACACCTTC.

The chain carries TRBV29-1 and TRBJ1-6; 9 nucleotides match TRBD1. Germline CDR1 SQVTM, CDR2 ANQGSEA. The length of the CDR3 is 12 residues. The trim removed 7 bases at V and 10 bases at J, leaving 5 bases unmatched. The CDR3 coding sequence is TGCAGCGCCCGGACAGGGGCATCACCCCTCCACTTT. This gives the protein CSARTGASPLHF.

This clone has a single count. The V and J genes are TRBV11-1 and TRBJ1-1; D is perhaps TRBD1 (6 bases). The CDR3 contains 15 residues. CDR1 SGHAT and CDR2 FQDESV come from the germline V gene (reference sequence). The V gene lost 4 bases and the J gene lost 0 bases, with 12 bases spanning the gap. CDR3 DNA sequence: TGTGCCAGCAGCTCGGCAGGGGTAATGAACACTGAAGCTTTCTTT. This encodes CASSSAGVMNTEAFF.

The chain is built from TRBV4-3 and TRBJ1-6; D is uncertain. The CDR3 has 15 residues. Germline V gene data show CDR1 as LGHNA and CDR2 as YSLEER. V shed 3 bases and J shed 10 bases, with 16 bases lying between them. The CDR3 region is CASSHGPLSPSPLHF. The CDR3 nucleotides are TGCGCCAGCAGCCATGGGCCTCTTTCCCCATCACCCCTCCACTTT.

This chain connects TRBV6-5 to TRBJ2-5, with TRBD1 as a possible D gene (6 bases). Looked up from germline, CDR1 is MNHEY and CDR2 is SVGAGI. V was trimmed by 3 bases and J by 7 bases, leaving 18 bases between them. This CDR3 contains 15 residues. The CDR3 sequence: CASSYDWTALGTQYF. Written as DNA, the CDR3 is TGTGCCAGCAGTTATGATTGGACAGCCCTAGGGACCCAGTACTTC.

This clone has a handful of counts. This chain joins TRBV5-1 and TRBJ2-7, with 7 bases matching TRBD1. CDR3 length equals 14 residues. Germline V lookup: CDR1 SGHRS, CDR2 YFSETQ. J was trimmed by 9 bases and V by 3 bases; bases with no gene match: 12. The CDR3 coding sequence is TGCGCCAGCAGCTCTACCCGACATCCAGGGGGGCAGTACTTC. It codes for CASSSTRHPGGQYF.